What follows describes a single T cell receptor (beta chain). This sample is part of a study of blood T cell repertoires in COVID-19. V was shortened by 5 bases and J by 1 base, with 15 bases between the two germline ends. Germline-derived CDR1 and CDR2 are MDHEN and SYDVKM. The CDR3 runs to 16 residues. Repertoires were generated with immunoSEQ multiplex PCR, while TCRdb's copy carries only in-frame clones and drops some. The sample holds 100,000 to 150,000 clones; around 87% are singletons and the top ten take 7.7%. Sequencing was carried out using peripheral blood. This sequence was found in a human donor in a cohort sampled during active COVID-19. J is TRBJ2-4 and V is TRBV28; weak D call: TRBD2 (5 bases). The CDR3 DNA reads TGTGCCAGCAGTCGGAGATCGGCGGGCGCCAAAAACATTCAGTACTTC. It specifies CASSRRSAGAKNIQYF.